This T cell receptor beta chain was profiled in a study of tumor and adjacent non-tumor tissue in lung cancer. Study-level background: There were 11 to 12 adenocarcinoma, 2 squamous cell carcinoma and 1 small cell lung cancer cases. Some 3.9 million productive TCRbeta reads were obtained per sample on average.

Regarding the study as a whole: Shorter survival was associated with higher TCR diversity in tumors.

No cell sorting was done before RNA was extracted from the tissue. More than 3 cm separated this lung sample from the edge of the tumor. CDR3 size: 14 residues. The V gene lost 11 bases and the J gene lost 5 bases, with 19 bases spanning the gap. Comment on this clonotype: The antigen is not known.

Three rounds of nested PCR, following a modified ARM-PCR protocol, produced the TCRbeta library. TCRdb reanalysed the multiplex PCR reads using MiXCR and keeps one entry per CDR3 protein. The table has about 86,000 distinct CDR3 sequences, more than 75% seen once. Sequencing was done on a sample of distant non-tumor lung tissue. This receptor was identified in a woman aged 45-65 years with non-small cell lung cancer. The chain carries TRBV12-3 or TRBV12-4 and TRBJ1-5, with D hard to call. The CDR3 nucleotides read TGTGCCTGCAATACAAAAGGCGAGGATCAGCCCCAGCATTTT. This gives the protein CACNTKGEDQPQHF.